The 7 T cell receptor beta chains listed next were all sequenced from one sample in a study of cytotoxic CD8 clonotypes in ibrutinib-treated CLL. Libraries were prepared by immunoSEQ multiplex PCR; TCRdb keeps only in-frame clonotypes and omits some of them. This table holds tens of thousands of clones, about two thirds found once. The material was PBMCs, obtained at disease progression, from a patient treated with ibrutinib. These receptors all stem from a human donor with chronic lymphocytic leukemia.

V and J are TRBV12-5 and TRBJ2-2; 10 bases line up with TRBD1. Per the germline V gene, CDR1 is LGHNT and CDR2 is FRNRAP. V trimming: 4 bases; J trimming: 4 bases; junction bases outside the gene matches: 3. The CDR3 consists of 15 residues. The CDR3 nucleotides read TGTGCTAGTGGTTCGGGGACAGGGGTCACCGGGGAGCTGTTTTTT. Protein product: CASGSGTGVTGELFF.

This clone was detected a few times. V and J are TRBV7-9 and TRBJ2-1, with D maybe TRBD2 (6 bases). Germline V lookup: CDR1 SEHNR, CDR2 FQNEAQ (reference sequence). This CDR3 is 15 amino acids long. The V end was cut by 1 base, the J end by 4 bases, with 11 bases between. CDR3 DNA sequence: TGTGCCAGCAGCTTAGTGACTAGTCTTTACAATGAGCAGTTCTTC. Translated, it gives CASSLVTSLYNEQFF.

J is TRBJ1-2 and V is TRBV4-1; no definite D call. V gave up 3 bases and J gave up 7 bases, with 18 bases separating them. The germline CDR1 and CDR2 sequences are MGHRA and YSYEKL. The CDR3 has 15 amino acids. CDR3 in amino acids: CASSHPVMASGGYTF. CDR3 in DNA: TGCGCCAGCAGCCACCCTGTTATGGCCTCGGGTGGCTACACCTTC.

This rearrangement joins TRBV4-2 to TRBJ2-3, with 11 bases identical to TRBD2. The V gene end was trimmed by 2 bases and the J gene end by 2 bases; junction bases not matched to a gene: 6. The CDR3 is 17 residues long. Germline values: CDR1 LGHNA, CDR2 YNFKEQ. CDR3 residues: CASSQLTSGDFTDTQYF. CDR3 in DNA: TGTGCCAGCAGCCAACTGACTAGCGGGGACTTCACAGATACGCAGTATTTT.

For the CDR3, the DNA is TGCGCCAGCAGGGAGGGGGAAATGAACACTGAAGCTTTCTTT. Translating it yields CASREGEMNTEAFF. J is TRBJ1-1 and V is TRBV4-1; weak D call: TRBD1 (6 bases). Germline assignment: CDR1 MGHRA and CDR2 YSYEKL. The length of the CDR3 is 14 residues. V was pared by 6 bases and J by 0 bases, with 11 bases between.

Only a few counts were recorded for this clone. The chain carries TRBV7-8 and TRBJ1-5, with 10 bases matching TRBD1. Germline V gene sequence: CDR1 SGHVS, CDR2 FQNEAQ. V was pared by 5 bases and J by 0 bases, with 7 bases of the junction left unmatched. The CDR3 length is 17 residues. CDR3 coding DNA: TGTGCCAGCAGCACTGGACAGGGGGGTTATAGCAATCAGCCCCAGCATTTT. The encoded protein is CASSTGQGGYSNQPQHF.

The J gene is TRBJ1-4, the V gene TRBV28; perhaps TRBD1 as D (6 bases). This CDR3 is built from 14 residues. Between the trimmed V and J ends, which lost 4 bases and 8 bases, there was a span of 14 bases. CDR1 is MDHEN, CDR2 SYDVKM, per germline. CDR3 residues: CASSSDQGREKLFF. The CDR3 DNA is TGTGCCAGCAGTTCGGATCAGGGGCGGGAAAAACTGTTTTTT. Complete variable domain (other parts from reference TRBV28 and TRBJ1-4): DVKVTQSSRYLVKRTGEKVFLECVQDMDHENMFWYRQDPGLGLRLIYFSYDVKMKEKGDIPEGYSVSREKKERFSLILESASTNQTSMYLCASSSDQGREKLFFGSGTQLSVL.